Presented here are 15 T cell receptor beta chains from one specimen sequenced in a study of CD8 T cells in ankylosing spondylitis. From the 5' RACE reads, TCRdb called clonotypes with MiXCR, one entry per CDR3 protein. The sample holds about 840,000 distinct CDR3 sequences, 10% to 15% seen once. These receptors' antigens are unknown. General study results and limits: In ankylosing spondylitis blood, a motif of roughly 8 highly homologous TCR beta variants appeared characteristic.

Sequencing was done on a sample of blood, either unsorted or a sorted T cell fraction (not recorded which). The receptors originated from a male donor with ankylosing spondylitis.

This clonotype was counted at least ten times. J is TRBJ2-5 and V is TRBV9; the D gene is possibly TRBD1 (6 bases). Trimming left V 1 base short and J 4 bases short, with 17 bases between. CDR1 is SGDLS and CDR2 is YYNGEE in the germline V gene. The CDR3 has 16 amino acids. The chain's CDR3 is CASSVLQGNLGETQYF. CDR3 nucleotide sequence: TGTGCCAGCAGCGTACTTCAGGGGAACCTGGGAGAGACCCAGTACTTC. Full variable domain (missing parts from reference TRBV9 and TRBJ2-5): DSGVTQTPKHLITATGQRVTLRCSPRSGDLSVYWYQQSLDQGLQFLIQYYNGEERAKGNILERFSAQQFPDLHSELNLSSLELGDSALYFCASSVLQGNLGETQYFGPGTRLLVL.

This clonotype was recorded many times. The V gene is TRBV7-9, the J gene TRBJ2-3; 11 nucleotides align to TRBD2. Germline V CDR1 and CDR2: SEHNR, FQNEAQ (reference sequence). This CDR3 is 15 amino acids long. Trimming removed 6 bases from V and 6 bases from J; junction bases left unmatched: 8. As DNA, the CDR3 is TGTGCCAGCAGTTTGCTAGCGGGAGGTAGTGATACGCAGTATTTT. Protein: CASSLLAGGSDTQYF.

This clonotype was seen only a few times. V is TRBV24-1 and J is TRBJ2-3; tentatively, D is TRBD1 (6 bases). Germline V lookup: CDR1 KGHDR, CDR2 SFDVKD. Trimming took off 3 bases at V and 7 bases at J, with 25 bases between the two ends. The CDR3 sequence is 18 residues long. The DNA for the CDR3 is TGTGCCACCAGTGATACTACCCCGGCCAGGGGCCTAGGGAATACGCAGTATTTT. This sequence encodes CATSDTTPARGLGNTQYF.

This clonotype was seen a handful of times. V gene TRBV12-3 or TRBV12-4 combines with J gene TRBJ2-7; D possibly corresponds to TRBD1 (5 bases). This CDR3 comprises 12 residues. Trimming pared 6 bases from V and 6 bases from J, leaving 12 bases between. CDR3 residues: CASSRVPSEQYF. The CDR3 DNA is TGTGCCAGCAGCAGGGTCCCGTCCGAGCAGTACTTC.

This clonotype showed up just a few times. This rearrangement joins TRBV7-2 to TRBJ2-7; possibly TRBD1 for D (5 bases). Between the trimmed V and J ends, which lost 2 bases and 0 bases, there was a span of 11 bases. Germline V lookup: CDR1 SGHTA, CDR2 FQGNSA. The CDR3 length is 15 residues. The CDR3 DNA sequence: TGTGCCAGCAGCTTATACGACAGTAGCTCCTACGAGCAGTACTTC. It is translated as CASSLYDSSSYEQYF.

This clonotype was seen a handful of times. CDR3 in amino acids: CASSPGPTQPQHF. CDR3 nucleotide sequence: TGTGCCAGCAGCCCCGGGCCAACACAGCCCCAGCATTTT. The gene calls are TRBV7-2 and TRBJ1-5; D unclear. The CDR3 has 13 amino acids. Deletions cut 5 bases from V and 7 bases from J, with 12 bases between. Germline V gene lookup returns CDR1 SGHTA and CDR2 FQGNSA.

The table lists this clonotype with many counts. The chain couples TRBV12-3 or TRBV12-4 to TRBJ2-7; D is uncertain. The CDR3 totals 12 residues. Trimming shortened V by 6 bases and J by 6 bases, and 12 bases separated the two germline ends. CDR3 sequence reads: CASRPPMGEQYF. The CDR3 region has the DNA TGTGCCAGCAGGCCCCCTATGGGCGAGCAGTACTTC.

This clonotype was counted between two and nine times. This chain connects TRBV20-1 to TRBJ1-4, with 7 positions matching TRBD1. Germline V gene lookup returns CDR1 DFQATT and CDR2 SNEGSKA (reference sequence). The J segment lost 0 bases and the V segment lost 2 bases, leaving 9 bases of the junction unmatched. This CDR3 has 17 amino acids. CDR3 coding DNA: TGCAGTGCTAGACCACCTACTGGACAGGCAACTAATGAAAAACTGTTTTTT. It is translated as CSARPPTGQATNEKLFF.

This clonotype showed up many times. The chain couples TRBV5-1 to TRBJ2-5; the D is unclear. Deletions cut 2 bases from V and 5 bases from J, with 10 bases between. CDR3 size: 13 residues. Germline assignment: CDR1 SGHRS and CDR2 YFSETQ. DNA of the CDR3: TGCGCCAGCAGCTTCGCAGCCGGGGAGACCCAGTACTTC. Amino acids: CASSFAAGETQYF. Based on the CDR3 plus reference TRBV5-1 and TRBJ2-5, the full variable domain is KAGVTQTPRYLIKTRGQQVTLSCSPISGHRSVSWYQQTPGQGLQFLFEYFSETQRNKGNFPGRFSGRQFSNSRSEMNVSTLELGDSALYLCASSFAAGETQYFGPGTRLLVL.

This clonotype was recorded many times. This chain joins TRBV20-1 and TRBJ2-5; either TRBD1 or TRBD2 may fit D (5 bases each). This CDR3 region has 12 residues. The germline V and J ends were trimmed by 5 bases and 2 bases, with 9 bases remaining between them. CDR1 and CDR2 from the germline V gene are DFQATT and SNEGSKA (reference sequence). The CDR3 DNA sequence: TGCAGTGCTCAATGGGGGCAAGAGACCCAGTACTTC. This codes for CSAQWGQETQYF.

The chain combines TRBV10-1 with TRBJ2-1; D is ambiguous. This CDR3 comprises 13 residues. Trimming left V 4 bases short and J 7 bases short, with 11 bases between. Germline V lookup: CDR1 WNHNN, CDR2 SYGVQD (reference sequence). The CDR3 bases are TGCGCCAGCAGTGGGGAACAGTGGAATGAGCAGTTCTTC. It yields the protein CASSGEQWNEQFF.

This clonotype was seen a few times. This chain joins TRBV4-2 and TRBJ2-2, with D possibly being TRBD2 (5 bases). The CDR3 totals 15 residues. V was pared by 0 bases and J by 6 bases, with 11 bases between. Per the germline V gene, CDR1 is LGHNA and CDR2 is YNFKEQ. The CDR3 here is CASSQDVRGSGELFF. Written as DNA, the CDR3 is TGTGCCAGCAGCCAAGATGTTCGGGGTTCCGGGGAGCTGTTTTTT.

The chain couples TRBV6-5 to TRBJ2-5; D not resolved. Germline lookup yields CDR1 MNHEY and CDR2 SVGAGI. The ends were cut back, 0 bases at V and 4 bases at J, with 15 bases in the middle. The CDR3 loop spans 16 amino acids. CDR3 loop: CASSYSPGRLGETQYF. The CDR3, as DNA: TGTGCCAGCAGTTACTCGCCAGGAAGGTTAGGAGAGACCCAGTACTTC.

This clonotype was seen ten or more times. The chain links TRBV7-2 to TRBJ2-5; D not certain. This CDR3 contains 12 residues. V lost 2 bases to trimming and J lost 5 bases, with 6 bases between them. CDR1 and CDR2 from the germline V gene are SGHTA and FQGNSA. Written as DNA, the CDR3 is TGTGCCAGCAGCTTACTTGCGGAGACCCAGTACTTC. Amino acids: CASSLLAETQYF.

The chain combines TRBV5-1 with TRBJ1-2; no clear D gene. The CDR3 has 15 residues. Germline lookup yields CDR1 SGHRS and CDR2 YFSETQ. V was pared by 4 bases and J by 5 bases, with 18 bases between. CDR3 in amino acids: CASSLASGYWYGYTF. As DNA, the CDR3 is TGCGCCAGCAGCCTAGCATCGGGGTACTGGTATGGCTACACCTTC.